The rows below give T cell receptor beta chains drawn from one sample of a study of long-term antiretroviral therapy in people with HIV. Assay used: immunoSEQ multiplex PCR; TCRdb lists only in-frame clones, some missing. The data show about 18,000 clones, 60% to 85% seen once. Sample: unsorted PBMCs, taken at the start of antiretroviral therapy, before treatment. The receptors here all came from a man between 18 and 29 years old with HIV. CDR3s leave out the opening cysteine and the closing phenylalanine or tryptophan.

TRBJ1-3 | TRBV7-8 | ASSLRTGRSDSGNTIY
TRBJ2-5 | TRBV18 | ASSPLRGSQETQY
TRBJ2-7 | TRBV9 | ASSPRDTTYEQY
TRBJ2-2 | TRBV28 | ASSWAGGTGELF
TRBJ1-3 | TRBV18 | ASSPMGSSGNTIY
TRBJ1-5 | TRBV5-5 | ASSFRQGGNQPQH
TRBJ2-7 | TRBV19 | ASSIIYGQVYEQY
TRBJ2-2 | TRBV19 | ASKFPAGDTGELF
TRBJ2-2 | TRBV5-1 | ASSLIPGKNTGELF
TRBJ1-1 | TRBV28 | ASQTQVGASTEAF
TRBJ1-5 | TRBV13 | ASSVRDQPQH
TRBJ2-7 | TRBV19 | ASSIGGTGVYSEEQY
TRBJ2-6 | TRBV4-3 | ASSQDWSSGANVLT
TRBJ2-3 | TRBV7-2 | ASSLVVLSGSFLDTQY
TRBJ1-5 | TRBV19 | ASSIWGGQGGFQPQH
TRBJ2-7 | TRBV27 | ASSPRRVGEQY
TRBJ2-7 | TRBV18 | ASSLIGRPSYEQY
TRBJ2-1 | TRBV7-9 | ASSTSGRPDEQF
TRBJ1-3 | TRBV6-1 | ACAGSSSGNTIY
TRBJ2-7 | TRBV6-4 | ASRRNRLVPLTTTYEQY
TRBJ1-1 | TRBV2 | ASSGLGIGTEAF
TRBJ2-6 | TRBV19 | ASSVTGGSGANVLT
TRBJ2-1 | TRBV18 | ASSSRQLTYNEQF
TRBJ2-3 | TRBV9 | ASTGGPRLSTDTQY
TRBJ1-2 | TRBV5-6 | ASSLDRRGRNNYGYT
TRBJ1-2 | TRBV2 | ASSEVTNYGYT
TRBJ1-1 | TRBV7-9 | ASSPKDRHTEAF
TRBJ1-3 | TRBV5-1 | ASSLATAGNTIY
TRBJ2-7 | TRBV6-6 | ASSPGGSAYEQY